This note documents a single T cell receptor (beta chain) sequence. Its antigen is undetermined. This specimen belongs to a study of vaccination and CD4 T cells after COVID-19. Treatment meaning: roughly 11-day PBMC culture with coronavirus spike peptide pools or control peptides (ViraFEST assay). ViraFEST expanded antigen-specific T cells with peptide pools, then sequenced TCRs. CDR3 length equals 17 residues. The germline V and J ends were trimmed by 1 base and 0 bases, with 13 bases remaining between them. CDR1 LGHNA and CDR2 YNFKEQ come from the germline V gene. Sequencing of cultured CD4+ T cell DNA used the Oncomine TCR Beta short-read assay. From the PCR reads, TCRdb called clonotypes with MiXCR, one entry per CDR3 protein. Among 8,000 to 8,500 distinct CDR3 sequences, just over 55% were seen once, and the ten largest hold about 20%.

The receptor was derived from a human donor who had recovered from COVID-19. J is TRBJ2-1 and V is TRBV4-2; unclear D gene. The sample taken for sequencing was CD4+ T cells from blood, cultured in vitro. The chain's CDR3 is CASSQARGGTSYNEQFF. In DNA form, the CDR3 reads TGTGCCAGCAGCCAAGCTCGTGGCGGAACCTCCTACAATGAGCAGTTCTTC.